This is a list of T cell receptor beta chains from one sample in a study of T cell responses to AZD1222 COVID-19 vaccine. Some clones are missing from TCRdb's copy, which holds only in-frame ones; the method was immunoSEQ multiplex PCR. The table lists about 96,000 clones, under 90% of them singletons. Sequencing was performed on peripheral blood, taken on day 0 of AZD1222 vaccination. The receptors were sampled from an adult in good health. CDR3s include the opening cysteine and the closing phenylalanine or tryptophan. D genes are given only for firm matches. For some rows the clone size is stated as once, few or many, or as a class when expanded; others skip it.

D gene	V gene	clone size	J gene	CDR3 protein	CDR3 DNA
.	TRBV3-1/TRBV3-2	.	TRBJ1-5	CASSQAGDGNQPQHF	TGTGCCAGCAGCCAAGCGGGGGATGGGAATCAGCCCCAGCATTTT
.	TRBV28	.	TRBJ1-2	CASSLSAGGSGYTF	TGTGCCAGCAGTTTGTCCGCGGGGGGGTCTGGCTACACCTTC
.	TRBV19	.	TRBJ1-5	CASTMGGGPSNQPQHF	TGTGCCAGTACAATGGGAGGGGGGCCTAGCAATCAGCCCCAGCATTTT
.	TRBV2	.	TRBJ1-1	CASSTDSEAFF	TGTGCCAGCAGTACCGACAGTGAAGCTTTCTTT
.	TRBV6-5	.	TRBJ1-5	CASSYGQNSNQPQHF	TGTGCCAGCAGTTACGGGCAGAATAGCAATCAGCCCCAGCATTTT
TRBD1	TRBV19	.	TRBJ2-5	CASEPTGGQTQYF	TGTGCCAGTGAACCGACAGGGGGGCAGACCCAGTACTTC
TRBD2	TRBV6-5	.	TRBJ2-3	CASRRAGGIPDTQYF	TGTGCCAGTAGAAGAGCGGGAGGGATCCCAGATACGCAGTATTTT
.	TRBV5-1	.	TRBJ2-3	CASSLGLGAGGTLSADTQYF	TGCGCCAGCAGCTTGGGGTTAGGAGCGGGCGGCACCTTATCGGCAGATACGCAGTATTTT
.	TRBV28	.	TRBJ1-4	CASSPDSNEKLFF	TGTGCCAGCAGCCCCGACAGTAATGAAAAACTGTTTTTT
.	TRBV5-1	.	TRBJ1-2	CASNQQGTGGYTF	TGCGCCAGTAACCAACAGGGTACAGGCGGCTACACCTTC
.	TRBV18	.	TRBJ1-5	CASSRLAGDNQPQHF	TGTGCCAGCTCAAGGCTGGCAGGGGACAATCAGCCCCAGCATTTT
.	TRBV28	.	TRBJ1-2	CASKDDGGRSLNGYTF	TGTGCCAGCAAAGACGATGGCGGCAGATCTCTGAATGGCTACACCTTC
.	TRBV30	.	TRBJ2-3	CAWSQGATDTQYF	TGTGCCTGGAGTCAGGGCGCGACAGATACGCAGTATTTT
.	TRBV29-1	.	TRBJ2-1	CSVYLRANEQFF	TGCAGCGTATACTTACGAGCGAATGAGCAGTTCTTC
.	TRBV7-3	.	TRBJ2-1	CASSSQVSGWHEQFF	TGTGCCAGCAGTTCTCAAGTCTCAGGTTGGCATGAGCAGTTCTTC
.	TRBV7-2	.	TRBJ2-7	CASSPGPLSSYEQYF	TGTGCCAGCAGCCCGGGACCGCTCAGCTCCTACGAGCAGTACTTC
TRBD2	TRBV5-1	.	TRBJ2-3	CASSVTGLARTDTQYF	TGCGCCAGCAGCGTAACGGGACTAGCCCGCACAGATACGCAGTATTTT
.	TRBV4-3	.	TRBJ1-1	CASSHEGVSDSTEAFF	TGCGCCAGCAGCCATGAGGGGGTTTCGGACTCCACTGAAGCTTTCTTT
TRBD2	TRBV6-2/TRBV6-3	.	TRBJ2-1	CASSYTGRGAGVVNGQFF	TGTGCCAGCAGTTACACGGGTCGGGGAGCGGGAGTAGTCAATGGGCAGTTCTTC
.	TRBV11-2	.	TRBJ2-2	CASSLELVTVNTGELFF	TGTGCCAGCAGCTTAGAATTGGTGACAGTCAACACCGGGGAGCTGTTTTTT
.	TRBV18	.	TRBJ2-1	CASSQLGGIPYNEQFF	TGTGCCAGCTCACAACTTGGGGGAATCCCCTACAATGAGCAGTTCTTC
TRBD2	TRBV28	.	TRBJ2-2	CASSLWEGLAGVSSTGELFF	TGTGCCAGCAGTTTATGGGAGGGACTAGCGGGAGTTTCTAGCACCGGGGAGCTGTTTTTT
TRBD2	TRBV4-3	.	TRBJ2-1	CASSQDPSGRHDEQFF	TGCGCCAGCAGCCAAGATCCTAGCGGGAGACACGATGAGCAGTTCTTC
.	TRBV28	.	TRBJ2-1	CASRLGGAVSYNEQFF	TGTGCCAGCAGGTTGGGCGGGGCCGTAAGTTACAATGAGCAGTTCTTC
.	TRBV12-2	.	TRBJ2-7	CASRPRGRPYEQYF	TGTGCAAGTCGACCGAGGGGGAGACCCTACGAGCAGTACTTC
TRBD1	TRBV4-3	.	TRBJ2-5	CASSRGQGTETQYF	TGCGCCAGCAGCCGAGGACAGGGGACGGAGACCCAGTACTTC
.	TRBV28	.	TRBJ1-5	CASSPQGLAGWGQPQHF	TGTGCCAGCAGTCCCCAAGGTTTGGCAGGTTGGGGTCAGCCCCAGCATTTT
.	TRBV30	.	TRBJ2-7	CAWRTTGTLSYEQYF	TGTGCCTGGAGGACAACCGGGACTCTCTCCTACGAGCAGTACTTC
TRBD1	TRBV11-3	.	TRBJ2-7	CASSKTGTGGYEQYF	TGTGCCAGCAGCAAGACCGGGACAGGGGGCTACGAGCAGTACTTC
.	TRBV18	.	TRBJ2-5	CASSSLASETQYF	TGTGCCAGCTCTTCCTTAGCGAGCGAGACCCAGTACTTC
TRBD2	TRBV28	.	TRBJ2-7	CASSFLDVAGSYEQYF	TGTGCCAGCAGTTTTCTAGACGTAGCGGGGAGCTACGAGCAGTACTTC
.	TRBV9	.	TRBJ2-7	CASSVQGGYEQYF	TGTGCCAGCAGCGTCCAGGGGGGCTACGAGCAGTACTTC
TRBD2	TRBV18	.	TRBJ2-7	CASSPPGLAGNSYEQYF	TGTGCCAGCTCACCACCGGGGCTAGCGGGTAACTCCTACGAGCAGTACTTC
.	TRBV5-1	.	TRBJ1-4	CASSLLPTNEKLFF	TGCGCCAGCAGCTTGCTCCCAACTAATGAAAAACTGTTTTTT
TRBD2	TRBV3-1/TRBV3-2	.	TRBJ2-7	CASRKKSPLAGGQHYEQYF	TGTGCCAGCAGAAAGAAGAGCCCTCTAGCGGGAGGACAACACTACGAGCAGTACTTC
.	TRBV4-3	once	TRBJ2-2	CASSPEPGVWTGELFF	TGCGCCAGCAGCCCCGAGCCGGGAGTTTGGACCGGGGAGCTGTTTTTT
TRBD1	TRBV5-1	once	TRBJ1-4	CASSSGQTNEKLFF	TGCGCCAGCAGCTCGGGACAGACGAATGAAAAACTGTTTTTT
TRBD2	TRBV5-1	.	TRBJ2-7	CASSWGARVAGVEQYF	TGCGCCAGCAGCTGGGGGGCCCGGGTAGCGGGAGTTGAGCAGTACTTC
.	TRBV9	.	TRBJ2-1	CASSHIVGGPGYNEQFF	TGTGCCAGCAGTCACATTGTCGGGGGACCGGGCTACAATGAGCAGTTCTTC
.	TRBV9	.	TRBJ2-1	CASSVGNSGSYNEQFF	TGTGCCAGCAGCGTAGGTAACTCAGGGTCCTACAATGAGCAGTTCTTC
.	TRBV30	once	TRBJ2-3	CAWRRGPGVTQYF	TGTGCCTGGAGGCGGGGGCCCGGGGTCACGCAGTATTTT
.	TRBV6-2/TRBV6-3	.	TRBJ1-2	CASSLDGTTPNYGYTF	TGTGCCAGCAGTTTGGATGGGACCACCCCCAACTATGGCTACACCTTC
.	TRBV7-2	.	TRBJ1-5	CASSLRPREPQHF	TGTGCCAGCAGCTTGAGACCAAGGGAGCCCCAGCATTTT
.	TRBV5-4	.	TRBJ1-1	CASSLEGANTEAFF	TGTGCCAGCAGCCTGGAAGGCGCGAACACTGAAGCTTTCTTT
TRBD1	TRBV10-3	few	TRBJ1-1	CAISGSIWEGARNTEAFF	TGTGCCATCAGTGGCTCAATTTGGGAGGGGGCGCGGAACACTGAAGCTTTCTTT
TRBD1	TRBV24-1	.	TRBJ2-2	CATRMTGGTGELFF	TGTGCCACCAGGATGACAGGGGGTACCGGGGAGCTGTTTTTT
.	TRBV28	.	TRBJ2-7	CASSALVGPSSYEQYF	TGTGCCAGCAGCGCCCTCGTCGGACCCAGTAGCTACGAGCAGTACTTC
.	TRBV27	.	TRBJ2-3	CASSLFRTDTQYF	TGTGCCAGCAGTTTATTCCGCACAGATACGCAGTATTTT
TRBD2	TRBV9	once	TRBJ2-6	CASSVERWLAGTSGANVLTF	TGTGCCAGCAGCGTAGAGCGGTGGCTAGCGGGAACCTCTGGGGCCAACGTCCTGACTTTC
TRBD2	TRBV3-1/TRBV3-2	.	TRBJ2-1	CASSQGASGSHEQFF	TGTGCCAGCAGCCAAGGGGCTAGCGGGAGCCATGAGCAGTTCTTC
TRBD2	TRBV3-1/TRBV3-2	.	TRBJ2-7	CASSQDGLAVDEQYF	TGTGCCAGCAGCCAAGATGGGCTAGCGGTCGACGAGCAGTACTTC
.	TRBV7-9	.	TRBJ1-5	CASSLGEHQPQHF	TGTGCCAGCAGCTTGGGGGAGCATCAGCCCCAGCATTTT
TRBD1	TRBV9	.	TRBJ1-1	CASSVGQGGSEAFF	TGTGCCAGCAGCGTAGGACAGGGGGGCTCTGAAGCTTTCTTT
.	TRBV24-1	.	TRBJ2-6	CAASSSGANVLTF	TGTGCCGCCTCTAGCTCTGGGGCCAACGTCCTGACTTTC